Presented here are 3 T cell receptor beta chains from one specimen sequenced in a study of blood T cell repertoires in COVID-19. Data came from immunoSEQ multiplex PCR; TCRdb stores just in-frame clones and leaves some out. This sample yields approximately 60,000 clones, of which around four fifths are seen a single time; roughly 21% belongs to the top ten. Sequencing input: peripheral blood. Receptor source: a woman over 75 with active or convalescent COVID-19.

The chain joins TRBV5-3 to TRBJ1-6; 7 bases are a match to TRBD1. TRBV5-3 is an ORF, with its function uncertain. J was trimmed by 9 bases and V by 4 bases; bases with no gene match: 10. The CDR3 runs 15 residues. The CDR3 DNA reads TGTGCCAGAAGCCCCCCCCGACAGGGTAGTTCACCCCTCCACTTT. It is translated as CARSPPRQGSSPLHF.

This chain joins TRBV6-1 and TRBJ2-3; 15 nucleotides align to TRBD2. This CDR3 contains 18 residues. Germline assignment: CDR1 MNHNS and CDR2 SASEGT. V dropped 3 bases and J dropped 0; count of bases not matched to a gene: 4. The chain's CDR3 is CASSDGTSGRYSTDTQYF. The CDR3 coding sequence is TGTGCCAGCAGTGACGGGACTAGCGGGAGGTATAGCACAGATACGCAGTATTTT.

The chain has TRBV5-4 and TRBJ2-7; D is perhaps TRBD2 (7 bases). Germline CDR1 reads SGHNT; CDR2 reads YYREEE (reference sequence). The germline V and J ends were trimmed by 4 bases and 3 bases, with 14 bases remaining between them. CDR3 length: 14 residues. The CDR3 DNA reads as TGTGCCAGCAGCCTGGGGGGGCAAAGCTACGAGCAGTACTTC. This codes for CASSLGGQSYEQYF. The full variable domain, its missing parts supplied by reference TRBV5-4 and TRBJ2-7, is ETGVTQSPTHLIKTRGQQVTLRCSSQSGHNTVSWYQQALGQGPQFIFQYYREEENGRGNFPPRFSGLQFPNYSSELNVNALELDDSALYLCASSLGGQSYEQYFGPGTRLTVT.